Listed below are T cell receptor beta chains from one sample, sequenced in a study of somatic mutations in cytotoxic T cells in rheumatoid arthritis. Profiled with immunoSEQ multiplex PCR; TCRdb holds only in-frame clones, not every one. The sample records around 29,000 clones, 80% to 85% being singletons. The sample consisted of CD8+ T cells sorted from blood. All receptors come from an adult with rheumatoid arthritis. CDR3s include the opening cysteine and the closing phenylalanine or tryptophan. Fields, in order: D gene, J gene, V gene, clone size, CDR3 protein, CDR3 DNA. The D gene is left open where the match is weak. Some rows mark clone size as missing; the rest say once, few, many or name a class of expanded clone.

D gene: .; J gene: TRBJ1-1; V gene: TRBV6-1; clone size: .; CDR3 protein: CASSEVALDNLEAFF; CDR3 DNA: TGTGCCAGCAGTGAAGTTGCCCTCGACAATCTTGAAGCTTTCTTT
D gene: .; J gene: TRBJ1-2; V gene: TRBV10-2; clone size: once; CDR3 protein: CASSEGGLYGYTF; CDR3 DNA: TGCGCCAGCAGTGAAGGGGGGCTCTATGGCTACACCTTC
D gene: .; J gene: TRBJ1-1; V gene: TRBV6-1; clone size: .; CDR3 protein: CASSLGEGSFQPFF; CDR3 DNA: TGTGCCAGCAGTCTAGGGGAGGGTAGTTTCCAACCTTTCTTT
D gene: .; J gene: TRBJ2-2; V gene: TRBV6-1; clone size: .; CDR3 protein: CASSDGPDNTGELFF; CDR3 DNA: TGTGCCAGCAGTGACGGGCCCGATAACACCGGGGAGCTGTTTTTT
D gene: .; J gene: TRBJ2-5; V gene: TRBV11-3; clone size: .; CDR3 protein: CASRPGIIDAETQYF; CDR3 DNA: TGTGCCAGCAGGCCCGGGATCATTGACGCGGAGACCCAGTACTTC
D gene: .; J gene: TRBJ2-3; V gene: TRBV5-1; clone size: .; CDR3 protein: CASSFTDGTQYF; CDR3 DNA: TGCGCCAGCAGCTTTACCGATGGTACGCAGTATTTT
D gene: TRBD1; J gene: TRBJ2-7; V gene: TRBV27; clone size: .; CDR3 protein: CASSLGTGVNEQYF; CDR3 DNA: TGTGCCAGCAGTTTAGGGACAGGGGTTAACGAGCAGTACTTC
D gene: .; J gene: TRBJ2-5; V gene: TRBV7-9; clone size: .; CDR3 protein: CASSLGVRETQYF; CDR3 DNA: TGTGCCAGCAGCTTGGGGGTCAGAGAGACCCAGTACTTC
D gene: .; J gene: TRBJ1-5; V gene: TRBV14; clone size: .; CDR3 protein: CASSQGPTPNQPQHF; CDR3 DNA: TGTGCCAGCAGCCAAGGGCCCACACCCAATCAGCCCCAGCATTTT
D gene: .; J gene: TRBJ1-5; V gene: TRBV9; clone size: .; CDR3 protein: CASSVGFGNQPQHF; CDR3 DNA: TGTGCCAGCAGCGTAGGCTTCGGGAATCAGCCCCAGCATTTT
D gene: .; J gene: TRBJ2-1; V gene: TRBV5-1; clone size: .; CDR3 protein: CASTGGSDEQFF; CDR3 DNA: TGCGCCAGCACCGGGGGAAGCGATGAGCAGTTCTTC
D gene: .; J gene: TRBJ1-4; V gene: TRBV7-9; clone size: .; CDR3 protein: CASSAVQGWHEKLFF; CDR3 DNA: TGTGCCAGCAGCGCCGTCCAGGGCTGGCATGAAAAACTGTTTTTT
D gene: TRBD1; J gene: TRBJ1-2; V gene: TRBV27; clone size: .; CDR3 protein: CASSLSLGTGYGYTF; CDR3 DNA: TGTGCCAGCAGTTTATCCCTCGGGACAGGCTATGGCTACACCTTC
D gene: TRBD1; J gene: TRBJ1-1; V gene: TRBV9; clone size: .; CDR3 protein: CASSFRDRALDGAFF; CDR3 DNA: TGTGCCAGCAGCTTCCGGGACAGGGCCCTCGATGGGGCTTTCTTT
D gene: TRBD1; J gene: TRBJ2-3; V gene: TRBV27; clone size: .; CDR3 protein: CASSWGTGFTDTQYF; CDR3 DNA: TGTGCCAGCAGTTGGGGGACAGGGTTCACAGATACGCAGTATTTT